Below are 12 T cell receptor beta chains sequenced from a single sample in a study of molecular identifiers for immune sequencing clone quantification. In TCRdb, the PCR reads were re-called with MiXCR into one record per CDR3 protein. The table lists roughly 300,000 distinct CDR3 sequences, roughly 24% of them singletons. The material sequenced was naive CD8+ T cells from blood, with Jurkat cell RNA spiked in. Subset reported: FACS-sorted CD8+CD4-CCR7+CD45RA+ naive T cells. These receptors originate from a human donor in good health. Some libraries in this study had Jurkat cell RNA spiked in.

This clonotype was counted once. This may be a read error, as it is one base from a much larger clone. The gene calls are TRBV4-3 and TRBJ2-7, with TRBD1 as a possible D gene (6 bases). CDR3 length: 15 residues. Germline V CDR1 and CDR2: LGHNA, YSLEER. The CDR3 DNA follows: TGCGCCAGCAGCCCTCGACAGGCCCCCTTCTACGGGCAGTACTTC. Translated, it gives CASSPRQAPFYGQYF.

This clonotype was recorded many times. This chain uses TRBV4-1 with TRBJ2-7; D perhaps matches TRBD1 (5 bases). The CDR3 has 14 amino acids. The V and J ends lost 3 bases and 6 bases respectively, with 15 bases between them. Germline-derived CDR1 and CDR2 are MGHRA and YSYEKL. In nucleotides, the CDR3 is TGCGCCAGCAGCCACAGGGATGTGCCGGCCGAGCAGTACTTC. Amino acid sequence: CASSHRDVPAEQYF.

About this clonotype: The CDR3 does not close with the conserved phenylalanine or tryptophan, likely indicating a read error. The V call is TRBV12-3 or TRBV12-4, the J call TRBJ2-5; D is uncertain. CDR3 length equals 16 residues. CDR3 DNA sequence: TGTGCCAGCAGTTTGGTGCCAGCCGAGTACCAAGAAACCCAGTACTCC. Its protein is CASSLVPAEYQETQYS.

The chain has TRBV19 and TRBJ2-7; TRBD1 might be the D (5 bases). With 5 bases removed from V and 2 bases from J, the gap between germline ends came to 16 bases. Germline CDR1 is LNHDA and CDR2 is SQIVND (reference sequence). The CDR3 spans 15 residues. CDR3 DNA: TGTGCCAGTAGTTTCATAGGGGCGGTGCCCTACGAGCAGTACTTC. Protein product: CASSFIGAVPYEQYF.

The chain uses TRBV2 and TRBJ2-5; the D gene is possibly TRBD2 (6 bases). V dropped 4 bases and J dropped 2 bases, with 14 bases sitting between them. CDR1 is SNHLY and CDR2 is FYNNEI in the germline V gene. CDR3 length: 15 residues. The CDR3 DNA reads TGTGCCAGCAGTGGCATAGCGGCTTCACAAGAGACCCAGTACTTC. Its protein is CASSGIAASQETQYF. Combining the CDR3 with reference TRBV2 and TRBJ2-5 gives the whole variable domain EPEVTQTPSHQVTQMGQEVILRCVPISNHLYFYWYRQILGQKVEFLVSFYNNEISEKSEIFDDQFSVERPDGSNFTLKIRSTKLEDSAMYFCASSGIAASQETQYFGPGTRLLVL.

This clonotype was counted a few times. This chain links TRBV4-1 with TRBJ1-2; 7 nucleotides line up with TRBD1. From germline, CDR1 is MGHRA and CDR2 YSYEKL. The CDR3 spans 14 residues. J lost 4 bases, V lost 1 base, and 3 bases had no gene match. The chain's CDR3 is CASSQGGQVYGYTF. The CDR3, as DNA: TGCGCCAGCAGCCAAGGAGGACAGGTCTATGGCTACACCTTC.

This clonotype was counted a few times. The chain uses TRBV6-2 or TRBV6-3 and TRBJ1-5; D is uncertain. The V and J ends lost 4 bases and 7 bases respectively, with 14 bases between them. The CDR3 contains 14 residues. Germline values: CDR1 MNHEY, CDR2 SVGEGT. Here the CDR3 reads CASSSRQGYQPQHF. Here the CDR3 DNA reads TGTGCCAGCAGTTCGAGGCAAGGCTACCAGCCCCAGCATTTT.

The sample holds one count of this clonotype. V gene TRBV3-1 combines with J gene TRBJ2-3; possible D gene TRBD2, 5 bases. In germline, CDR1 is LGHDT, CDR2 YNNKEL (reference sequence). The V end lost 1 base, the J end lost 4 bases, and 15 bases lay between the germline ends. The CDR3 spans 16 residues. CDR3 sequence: CASSQVSLPSPDTQYF. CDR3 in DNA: TGTGCCAGCAGCCAAGTTTCCCTTCCTAGCCCAGATACGCAGTATTTT.

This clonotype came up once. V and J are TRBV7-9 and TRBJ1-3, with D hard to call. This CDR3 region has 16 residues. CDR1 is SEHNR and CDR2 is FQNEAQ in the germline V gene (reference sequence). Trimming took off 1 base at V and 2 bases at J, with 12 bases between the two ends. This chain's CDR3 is CASSLGPESTGNTIYF. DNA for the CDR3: TGTGCCAGCAGCTTAGGGCCGGAGTCGACTGGAAACACCATATATTTT.

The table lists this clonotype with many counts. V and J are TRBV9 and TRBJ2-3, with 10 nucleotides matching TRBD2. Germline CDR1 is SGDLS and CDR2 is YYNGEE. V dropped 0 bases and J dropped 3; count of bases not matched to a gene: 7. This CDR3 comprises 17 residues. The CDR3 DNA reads TGTGCCAGCAGCGTAGGAAGCGGGGGGGCGATAACAGATACGCAGTATTTT. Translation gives CASSVGSGGAITDTQYF. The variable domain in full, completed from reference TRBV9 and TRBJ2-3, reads DSGVTQTPKHLITATGQRVTLRCSPRSGDLSVYWYQQSLDQGLQFLIQYYNGEERAKGNILERFSAQQFPDLHSELNLSSLELGDSALYFCASSVGSGGAITDTQYFGPGTRLTVL.

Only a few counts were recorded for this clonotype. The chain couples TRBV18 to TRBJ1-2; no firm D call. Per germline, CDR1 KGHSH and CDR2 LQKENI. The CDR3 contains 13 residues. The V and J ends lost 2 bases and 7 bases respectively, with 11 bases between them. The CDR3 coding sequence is TGTGCCAGCTCACCAAGCGGGGAGCGTGGCTACACCTTC. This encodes CASSPSGERGYTF.

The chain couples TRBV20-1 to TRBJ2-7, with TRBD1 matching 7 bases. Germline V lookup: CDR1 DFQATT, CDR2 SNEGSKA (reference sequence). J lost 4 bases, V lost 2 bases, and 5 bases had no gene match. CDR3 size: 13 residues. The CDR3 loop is CSARPGQNYEQYF. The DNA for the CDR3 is TGCAGTGCTAGACCGGGACAGAATTACGAGCAGTACTTC.